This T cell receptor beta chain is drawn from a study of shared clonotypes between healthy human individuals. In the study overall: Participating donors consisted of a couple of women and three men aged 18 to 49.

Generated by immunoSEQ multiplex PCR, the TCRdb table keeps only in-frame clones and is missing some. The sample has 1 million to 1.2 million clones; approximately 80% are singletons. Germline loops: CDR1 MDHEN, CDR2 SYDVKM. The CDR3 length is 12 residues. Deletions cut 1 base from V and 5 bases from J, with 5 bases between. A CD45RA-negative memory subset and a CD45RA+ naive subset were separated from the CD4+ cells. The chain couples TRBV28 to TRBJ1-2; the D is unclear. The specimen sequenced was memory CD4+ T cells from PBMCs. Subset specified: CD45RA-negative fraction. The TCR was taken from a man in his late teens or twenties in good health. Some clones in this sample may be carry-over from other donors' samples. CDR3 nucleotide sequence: TGTGCCAGCAGTTTATATCGGTATGGCTACACCTTC. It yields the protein CASSLYRYGYTF.